Given below is one TCR beta chain in context. Its antigen has not been determined. No much larger clone is present one base from it, and per-base qualities are unavailable. RNA from unsorted whole blood was extracted with TRIzol reagent, and germline DNA was obtained with the DNeasy Blood & Tissue kit. Patients had chronic HBV infection and were treatment-naive at sampling. Around 4 milliliters of peripheral blood were collected into K2EDTA tubes before surgery. The data derive from a study of tumor-infiltrating lymphocytes in primary liver carcinoma listed by TCRdb under 2017. Background on the whole study: Between November 2015 and March 2016, about 5 patients in China with histopathologically diagnosed primary liver carcinoma had their tumors surgically resected. Each sample produced about 3.5 to 7.13 million productive TCRbeta reads, and read depth showed no significant difference between tissue types. High reproducibility was observed for the technical replicate repertoires, with mean shared-clone rates around 0.9 and correlation coefficients above 0.98. A total of some 35 specimens from 5 patients underwent TCRbeta repertoire sequencing, comprising about 25 tumor regions, 5 adjacent noncancerous liver tissues and 5 peripheral blood samples. For each liver tumor, the study sampled five regions along with adjacent normal tissue and blood, and applied TCRbeta repertoire sequencing, expression microarrays and whole-exome sequencing. Of the five patients (three men and two women, aged 30 to 69 years), four had hepatocellular carcinoma and one had combined HCC and intrahepatic cholangiocarcinoma. The tumors of the five patients were staged as T1-T3 N0M0, with maximum diameters ranging from roughly 4 to 11 cm.

Using a constant-region primer and ProtoScript II reverse transcriptase, TCRbeta-specific cDNA was reverse-transcribed from roughly 460 ng total RNA. Three nested multiplex PCR rounds, following a slightly modified ARM-PCR procedure, were used to build the TCRbeta libraries. A final 25-cycle PCR with Deep VentR polymerase added sample barcodes and Illumina adapters. Before sequencing, amplicons between 200 and 500 bp were purified from gel using a QIAquick gel extraction kit. An Illumina HiSeq 2500 was used to sequence the TCRbeta amplicons, generating 250-bp paired-end reads. Processing in the source paper ran as follows. Quality trimming of reads was performed with Trimmomatic v0.33, and paired reads were merged with FLASH v1.2.11 so that full CDR3 sequences could be recovered. MiGEC v1.2.1b assigned V, D and J germline segments to the rearranged TCRbeta sequences. Clonotype statistics and Shannon-Wiener diversity indices were computed with VDJtools v1.0.0. Except for diversity analysis, only each sample's 250 most abundant clonotypes were used in subsequent analyses to reduce sampling bias. TCRdb trimmed the raw reads at Q25, called clones with MiXCR and kept productive beta chains. Identical CDR3 proteins give one entry, which carries the most common genes and DNA. The authors' filters were not applied to this entry. Recorded for this sample are over 250,000 distinct CDR3 sequences; 50% to 60% of them occurred a single time. Around 15% of the sample goes to the ten largest clones.

Here is what the overall study found, with its caveats: With just 4 or 5 patients in the study, the authors point out that the findings should be validated in a larger study. Bulk unsorted samples precluded comparing CD4+ and CD8+ T cell repertoires. The top 250 clones made up a significantly larger repertoire fraction in tumors than in blood (p = 0.039). Pairs of tumor regions showed greater repertoire overlap (mean roughly 35%) than tumor-adjacent pairs (17%) or tumor-blood pairs (around 15%), which is consistent with antigen-driven expansion. Because sequencing covered only the TCR beta chain and unpaired alpha chains were not captured, true repertoire diversity is likely underestimated.

The sequence derives from a woman aged 30 to 39 with primary liver carcinoma and hepatitis B virus infection. Sequencing input: peripheral blood.

The CDR3 sequence is CASSQDIRAYNEQFF. The sequenced DNA is TGCGCCAGCAGCCAAGATATAAGGGCCTACAATGAGCAGTTCTTC. The chain links TRBV4-3 with TRBJ2-1, with no D gene named confidently. The junction shows trimming of 0 bases on V and 2 bases on J, plus 8 bases between the germline ends. In the germline V gene, CDR1 corresponds to LGHNA and CDR2 to YSLEER. The CDR3 sequence holds 15 residues, the cysteine and phenylalanine included. The DNA shown is the 45-base CDR3, in frame from base 1.